This TCR beta chain was recorded in a study of blood T cell repertoires in COVID-19. Participants were placed into cohorts based on the clinical history they reported. V lost 6 bases, J lost 3 bases, and 8 bases stayed unmatched. The CDR3 totals 14 residues. Germline V gene lookup returns CDR1 MDHEN and CDR2 SYDVKM. How the authors handled the data: The authors estimated nucleated cell counts from reference gene primer amplification. The table came from immunoSEQ multiplex PCR; TCRdb's copy has only in-frame clones and leaves some out. That table furnishes V, J and clone size, whereas the DNA furnished D and trimming. The sample includes 200,000 to 250,000 clones, around 88% seen only once; the top ten take 14% to 15%.

The TCR comes from a woman aged 50 to 60 with acute COVID-19. Input material: PBMCs or T cells enriched from blood (not recorded which). The chain uses TRBV28 and TRBJ2-7; 7 bases align to TRBD1. CDR3 amino acids: CASSHRQGNYEQYF. CDR3 DNA: TGTGCCAGCAGCCACCGACAGGGTAACTACGAGCAGTACTTC.